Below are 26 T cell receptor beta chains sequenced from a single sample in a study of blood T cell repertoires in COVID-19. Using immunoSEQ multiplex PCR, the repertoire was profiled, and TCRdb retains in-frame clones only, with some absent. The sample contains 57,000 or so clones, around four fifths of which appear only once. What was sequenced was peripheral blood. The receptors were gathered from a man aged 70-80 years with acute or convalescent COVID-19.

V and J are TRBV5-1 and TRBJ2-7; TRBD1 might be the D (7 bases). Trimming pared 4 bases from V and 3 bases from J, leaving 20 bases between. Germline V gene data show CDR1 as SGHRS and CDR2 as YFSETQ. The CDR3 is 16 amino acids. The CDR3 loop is CASSIRGQGGRYEQYF. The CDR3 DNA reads TGCGCCAGCAGCATCCGGGGGCAGGGGGGTCGCTACGAGCAGTACTTC.

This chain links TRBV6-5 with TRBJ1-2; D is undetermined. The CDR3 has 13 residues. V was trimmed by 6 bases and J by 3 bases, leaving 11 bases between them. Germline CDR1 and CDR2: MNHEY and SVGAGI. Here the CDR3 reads CASREAQYYGYTF. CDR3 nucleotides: TGTGCCAGCAGGGAGGCACAATACTATGGCTACACCTTC.

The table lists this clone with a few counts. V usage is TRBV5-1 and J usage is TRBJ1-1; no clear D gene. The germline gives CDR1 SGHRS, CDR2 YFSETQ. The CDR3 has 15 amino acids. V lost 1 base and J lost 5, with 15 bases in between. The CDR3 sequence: CASSLRVGWETEAFF. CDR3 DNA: TGCGCCAGCAGCTTGAGGGTAGGTTGGGAGACTGAAGCTTTCTTT. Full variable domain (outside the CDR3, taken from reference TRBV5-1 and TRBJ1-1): KAGVTQTPRYLIKTRGQQVTLSCSPISGHRSVSWYQQTPGQGLQFLFEYFSETQRNKGNFPGRFSGRQFSNSRSEMNVSTLELGDSALYLCASSLRVGWETEAFFGQGTRLTVV.

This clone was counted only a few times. This CDR3 is CASSPDSNYGYTF. The CDR3 DNA sequence: TGTGCCAGCTCCCCCGACAGTAACTATGGCTACACCTTC. The chain couples TRBV18 to TRBJ1-2, with D perhaps TRBD1 (5 bases). The CDR3 loop spans 13 amino acids. Germline CDR1 is KGHSH and CDR2 is LQKENI. Trimming left V 6 bases short and J 1 base short, with 9 bases between.

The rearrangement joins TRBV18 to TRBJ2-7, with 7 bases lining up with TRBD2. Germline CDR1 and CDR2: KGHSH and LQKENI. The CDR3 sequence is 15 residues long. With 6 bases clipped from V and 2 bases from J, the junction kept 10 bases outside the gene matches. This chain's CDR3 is CASSLLTGGTYEQYF. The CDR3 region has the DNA TGTGCCAGCTCCCTCCTGACGGGGGGTACCTACGAGCAGTACTTC.

CDR3 loop: CASSVGYSGGGETQYF. The DNA for the CDR3 is TGTGCCAGCAGCGTAGGTTACAGCGGGGGGGGTGAGACCCAGTACTTC. This chain uses TRBV9 with TRBJ2-5; 10 bases map to TRBD2. The CDR3 is 16 residues long. The trim removed 0 bases at V and 5 bases at J, leaving 7 bases unmatched. The V gene's germline CDR1 is SGDLS and CDR2 YYNGEE.

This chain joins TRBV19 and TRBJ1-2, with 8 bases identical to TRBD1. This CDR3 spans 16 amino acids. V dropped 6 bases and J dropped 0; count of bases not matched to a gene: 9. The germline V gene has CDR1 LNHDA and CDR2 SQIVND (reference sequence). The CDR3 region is CASSSGQGRPNYGYTF. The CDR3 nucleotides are TGTGCCAGTAGCAGTGGACAGGGACGTCCTAACTATGGCTACACCTTC.

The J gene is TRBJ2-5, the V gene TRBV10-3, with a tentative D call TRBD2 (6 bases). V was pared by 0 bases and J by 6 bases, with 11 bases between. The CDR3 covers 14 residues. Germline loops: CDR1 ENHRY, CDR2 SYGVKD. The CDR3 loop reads CAISESEGRKTQYF. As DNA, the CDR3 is TGTGCCATCAGTGAGTCGGAGGGAAGGAAGACCCAGTACTTC.

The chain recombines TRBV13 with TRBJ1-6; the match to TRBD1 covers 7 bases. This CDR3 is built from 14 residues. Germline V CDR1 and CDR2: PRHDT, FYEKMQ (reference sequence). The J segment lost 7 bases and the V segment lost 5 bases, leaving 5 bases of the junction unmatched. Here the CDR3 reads CASSRDRDNSPLHF. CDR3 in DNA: TGTGCCAGCAGCAGGGACAGAGACAATTCACCCCTCCACTTT.

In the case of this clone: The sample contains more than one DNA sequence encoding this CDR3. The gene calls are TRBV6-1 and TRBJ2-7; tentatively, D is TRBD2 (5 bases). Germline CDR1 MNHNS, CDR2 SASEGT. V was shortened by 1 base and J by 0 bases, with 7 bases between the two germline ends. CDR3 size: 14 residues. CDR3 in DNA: TGTGCCAGCAGTGAAGGTGGGAGCTCCTACGAGCAGTACTTC. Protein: CASSEGGSSYEQYF.

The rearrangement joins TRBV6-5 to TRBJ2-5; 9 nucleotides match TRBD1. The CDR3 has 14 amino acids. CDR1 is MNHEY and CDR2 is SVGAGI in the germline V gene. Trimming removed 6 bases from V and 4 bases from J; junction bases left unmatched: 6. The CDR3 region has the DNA TGTGCCAGCAGGGGGGGACAGGGAGGAGAGACCCAGTACTTC. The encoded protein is CASRGGQGGETQYF.

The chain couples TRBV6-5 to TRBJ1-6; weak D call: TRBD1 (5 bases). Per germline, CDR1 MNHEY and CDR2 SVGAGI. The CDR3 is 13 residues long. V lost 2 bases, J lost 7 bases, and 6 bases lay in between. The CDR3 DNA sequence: TGTGCCAGCAGTTACGCAGGGAATTCACCCCTCCACTTT. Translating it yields CASSYAGNSPLHF.

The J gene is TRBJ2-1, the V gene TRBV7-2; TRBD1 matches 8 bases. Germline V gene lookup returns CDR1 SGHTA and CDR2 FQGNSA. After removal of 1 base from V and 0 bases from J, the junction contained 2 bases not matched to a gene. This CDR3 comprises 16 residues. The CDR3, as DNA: TGTGCCAGCAGCTTAGGAGGGACAGGCTCCTACAATGAGCAGTTCTTC. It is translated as CASSLGGTGSYNEQFF.

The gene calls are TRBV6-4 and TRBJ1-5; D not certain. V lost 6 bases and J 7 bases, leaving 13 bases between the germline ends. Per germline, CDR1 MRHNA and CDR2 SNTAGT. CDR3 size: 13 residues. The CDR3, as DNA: TGTGCCAGCAGCACTGAGGGCGGGCAGCCCCAGCATTTT. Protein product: CASSTEGGQPQHF.

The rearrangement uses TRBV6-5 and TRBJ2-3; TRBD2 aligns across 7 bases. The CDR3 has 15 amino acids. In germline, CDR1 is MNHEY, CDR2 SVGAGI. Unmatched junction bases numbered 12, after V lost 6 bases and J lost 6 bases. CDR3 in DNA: TGTGCCAGCAGGACTAGCTGGGGGGAAACGGATACGCAGTATTTT. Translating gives CASRTSWGETDTQYF.

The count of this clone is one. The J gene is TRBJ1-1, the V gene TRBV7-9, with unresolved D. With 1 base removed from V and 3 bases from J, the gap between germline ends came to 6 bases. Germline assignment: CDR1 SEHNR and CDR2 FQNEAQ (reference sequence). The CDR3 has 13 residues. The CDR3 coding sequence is TGTGCCAGCAGCTTAGTCCCGGACACTGAAGCTTTCTTT. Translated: CASSLVPDTEAFF.

CDR3 region: CAYTDSNTEAFF. The CDR3 region has the DNA TGTGCCTACACCGACTCGAACACTGAAGCTTTCTTT. The V and J genes are TRBV28 and TRBJ1-1; D not resolved. Trimming cost V 11 bases and J 1 base, with 11 bases left between them. The CDR3 is 12 residues long. The germline CDR1 and CDR2 sequences are MDHEN and SYDVKM.

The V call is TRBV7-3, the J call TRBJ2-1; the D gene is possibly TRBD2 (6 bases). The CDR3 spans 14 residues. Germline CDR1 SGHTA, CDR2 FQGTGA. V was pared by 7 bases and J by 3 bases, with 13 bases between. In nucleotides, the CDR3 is TGTGCCAGCAAGATGGGACTCCACTACAATGAGCAGTTCTTC. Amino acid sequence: CASKMGLHYNEQFF.

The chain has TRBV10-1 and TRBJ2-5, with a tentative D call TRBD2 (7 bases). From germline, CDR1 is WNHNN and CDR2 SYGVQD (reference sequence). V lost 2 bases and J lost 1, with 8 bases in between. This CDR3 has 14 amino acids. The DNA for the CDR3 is TGCGCCAGCAGTGAGGGGGGGGCCCAAGAGACCCAGTACTTC. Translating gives CASSEGGAQETQYF.

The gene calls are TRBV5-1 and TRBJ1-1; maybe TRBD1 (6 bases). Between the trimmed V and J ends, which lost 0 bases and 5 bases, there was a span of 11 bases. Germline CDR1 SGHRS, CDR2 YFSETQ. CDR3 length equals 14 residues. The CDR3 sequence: CASSLEGGVTEAFF. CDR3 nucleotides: TGCGCCAGCAGCTTGGAAGGGGGAGTTACTGAAGCTTTCTTT. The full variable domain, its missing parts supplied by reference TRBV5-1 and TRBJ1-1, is KAGVTQTPRYLIKTRGQQVTLSCSPISGHRSVSWYQQTPGQGLQFLFEYFSETQRNKGNFPGRFSGRQFSNSRSEMNVSTLELGDSALYLCASSLEGGVTEAFFGQGTRLTVV.

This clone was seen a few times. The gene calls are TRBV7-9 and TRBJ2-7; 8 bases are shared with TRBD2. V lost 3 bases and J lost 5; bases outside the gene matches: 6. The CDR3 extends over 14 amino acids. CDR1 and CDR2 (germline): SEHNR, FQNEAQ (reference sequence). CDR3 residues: CASSLSGGIHEQYF. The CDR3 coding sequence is TGTGCCAGCAGCTTGAGCGGGGGTATCCACGAGCAGTACTTC. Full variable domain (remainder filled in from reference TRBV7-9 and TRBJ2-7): DTGVSQNPRHKITKRGQNVTFRCDPISEHNRLYWYRQTLGQGPEFLTYFQNEAQLEKSRLLSDRFSAERPKGSFSTLEIQRTEQGDSAMYLCASSLSGGIHEQYFGPGTRLTVT.

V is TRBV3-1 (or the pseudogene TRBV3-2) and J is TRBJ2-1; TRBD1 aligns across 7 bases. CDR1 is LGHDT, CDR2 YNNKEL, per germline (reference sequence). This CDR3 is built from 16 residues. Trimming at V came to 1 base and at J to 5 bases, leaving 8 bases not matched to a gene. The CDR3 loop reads CASSQGWGQTNNEQFF. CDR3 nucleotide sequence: TGTGCCAGCAGCCAAGGGTGGGGACAGACAAACAATGAGCAGTTCTTC.

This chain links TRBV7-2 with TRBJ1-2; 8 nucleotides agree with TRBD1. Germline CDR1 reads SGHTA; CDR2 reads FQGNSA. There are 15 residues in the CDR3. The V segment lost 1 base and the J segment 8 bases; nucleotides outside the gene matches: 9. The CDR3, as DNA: TGTGCCAGCAGCTTAGTATGGCAGGGGGCTGGGGGCTACACCTTC. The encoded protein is CASSLVWQGAGGYTF.

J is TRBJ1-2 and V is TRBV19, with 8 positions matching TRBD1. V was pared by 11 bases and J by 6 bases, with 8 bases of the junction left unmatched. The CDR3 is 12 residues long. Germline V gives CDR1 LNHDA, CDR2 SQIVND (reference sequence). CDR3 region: CAPSRTGNGYTF. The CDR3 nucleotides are TGTGCCCCCTCACGGACAGGGAATGGCTACACCTTC.

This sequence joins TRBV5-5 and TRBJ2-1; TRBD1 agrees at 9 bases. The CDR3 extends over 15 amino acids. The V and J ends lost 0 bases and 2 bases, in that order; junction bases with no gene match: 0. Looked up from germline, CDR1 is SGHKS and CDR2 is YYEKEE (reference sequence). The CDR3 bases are TGTGCCAGCAGCTTGGGGACAGGGGCCTACAATGAGCAGTTCTTC. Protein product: CASSLGTGAYNEQFF.

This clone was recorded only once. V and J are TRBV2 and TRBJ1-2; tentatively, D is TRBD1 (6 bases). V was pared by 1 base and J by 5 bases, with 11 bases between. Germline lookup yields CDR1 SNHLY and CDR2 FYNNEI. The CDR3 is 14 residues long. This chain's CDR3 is CASSEGQGRYGYTF. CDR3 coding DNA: TGTGCCAGCAGTGAAGGGCAGGGGCGGTATGGCTACACCTTC.